The following is a T cell receptor (beta chain) sequence with its context. V lost 4 bases and J lost 1; bases outside the gene matches: 7. CDR1 and CDR2 from the germline V gene are SGHRS and YFSETQ. The CDR3 spans 16 residues. The sample originates from a study of blood T cell repertoires in COVID-19. Whole-study context: The study drew acute and convalescent COVID-19 samples from the United States, Italy and Spain.

The assay was immunoSEQ multiplex PCR, and TCRdb's table has in-frame clones only and misses some. The table has hundreds of thousands of clones, approximately 90% seen once. Sequencing was carried out using PBMCs or T cells enriched from blood (not recorded which). The clonotype originates from a woman aged 55 to 70 in a cohort exposed to, infected with or recovered from COVID-19 (not recorded which). J is TRBJ1-1 and V is TRBV5-1; the match to TRBD1 covers 10 bases. The CDR3 loop reads CASSGGTGAANTEAFF. Written as DNA, the CDR3 is TGCGCCAGCAGCGGAGGGACAGGGGCTGCGAACACTGAAGCTTTCTTT. Variable domain in full (rest from reference TRBV5-1 and TRBJ1-1): KAGVTQTPRYLIKTRGQQVTLSCSPISGHRSVSWYQQTPGQGLQFLFEYFSETQRNKGNFPGRFSGRQFSNSRSEMNVSTLELGDSALYLCASSGGTGAANTEAFFGQGTRLTVV.